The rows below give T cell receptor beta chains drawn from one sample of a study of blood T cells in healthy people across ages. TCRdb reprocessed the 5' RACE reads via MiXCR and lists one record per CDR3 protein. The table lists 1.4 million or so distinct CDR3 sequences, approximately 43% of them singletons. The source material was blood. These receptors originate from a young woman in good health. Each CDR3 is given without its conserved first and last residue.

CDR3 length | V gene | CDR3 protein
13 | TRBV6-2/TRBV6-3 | ASSYWRRNNYGYT
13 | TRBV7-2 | ASSLVAGFTDTQY
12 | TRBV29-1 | SVISGSSTGELF
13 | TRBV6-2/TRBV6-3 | ASSYLAGRGGEQY
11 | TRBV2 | ASSAIGQETQY
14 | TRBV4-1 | ASSWRGQGTYNEQF
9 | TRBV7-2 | ASSPRGKQY
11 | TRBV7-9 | ASGMTENYGYT
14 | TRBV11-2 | ASSPIGSGSNYGYT
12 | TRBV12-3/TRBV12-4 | ASSSLGPTDTQY
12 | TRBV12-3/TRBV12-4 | ASSPVGRIYEQY
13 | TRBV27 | ASSLFSRSPDTQY
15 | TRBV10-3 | AISESDRGGYSYEQY
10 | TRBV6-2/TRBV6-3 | AIKRQYNEQF
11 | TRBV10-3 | AIGVQPNTEAF
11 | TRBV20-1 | SAEGQGRGGYT
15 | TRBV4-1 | ASKQDPGRDTYNEQF
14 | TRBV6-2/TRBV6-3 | ASSPTTGEYTGELF
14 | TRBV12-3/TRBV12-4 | ASSFAGGGPGNEQF
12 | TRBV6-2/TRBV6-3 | ASSYSGNNYGYT
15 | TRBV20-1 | TAFGLALTQTYNEQY
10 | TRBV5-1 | ASSLQPHTQY
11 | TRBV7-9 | ASSPGTPTPLH
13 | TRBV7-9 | ASSPDSVYSYEQY
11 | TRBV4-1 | ASSPGAGETQY
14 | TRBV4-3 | ASSQKAGGKNYGYT
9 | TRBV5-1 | ASSKANEQF